This T cell receptor beta chain appears in the sequencing data of a study of cytotoxic CD8 clonotypes in ibrutinib-treated CLL. Study context: Responses: around 25 partial, 2 complete; after median around 64 months, around 15 stayed remitted, roughly 12 progressed.

Per the germline V gene, CDR1 is LNHNV and CDR2 is YYDKDF (reference sequence). The CDR3 loop spans 15 amino acids. J gave up 8 bases and V 0 bases, and 9 bases lay outside the gene matches. The table came from immunoSEQ multiplex PCR; TCRdb's copy has only in-frame clones and leaves some out. The profile shows fewer than 200,000 clones, about 84% of them singletons. Turning to this clone: The antigen is undetermined.

Study results and limitations: Private clonotypes, not public ones, expanded at ibrutinib response.

This clonotype originated in a human donor with chronic lymphocytic leukemia. The material was PBMCs, obtained after 24 months of ibrutinib treatment. The chain is built from TRBV15 and TRBJ1-2; 7 nucleotides line up with TRBD1. The CDR3 DNA reads TGTGCCACCAGCAGAGATCAGGGAGGGGGCGAAGGCTACACCTTC. Residues: CATSRDQGGGEGYTF. Filled out from reference TRBV15 and TRBJ1-2, the complete variable domain reads DAMVIQNPRYQVTQFGKPVTLSCSQTLNHNVMYWYQQKSSQAPKLLFHYYDKDFNNEADTPDNFQSRRPNTSFCFLDIRSPGLGDTAMYLCATSRDQGGGEGYTFGSGTRLTVV.